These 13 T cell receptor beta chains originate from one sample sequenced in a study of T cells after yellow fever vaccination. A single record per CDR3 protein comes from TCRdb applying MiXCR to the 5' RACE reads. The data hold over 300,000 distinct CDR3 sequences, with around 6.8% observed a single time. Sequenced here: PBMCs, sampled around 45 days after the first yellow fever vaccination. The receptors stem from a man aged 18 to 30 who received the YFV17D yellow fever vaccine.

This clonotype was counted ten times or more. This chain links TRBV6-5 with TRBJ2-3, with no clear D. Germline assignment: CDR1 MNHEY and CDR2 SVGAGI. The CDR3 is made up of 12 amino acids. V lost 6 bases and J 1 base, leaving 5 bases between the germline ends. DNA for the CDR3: TGTGCCAGCAGGAGCCGCACAGATACGCAGTATTTT. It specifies CASRSRTDTQYF.

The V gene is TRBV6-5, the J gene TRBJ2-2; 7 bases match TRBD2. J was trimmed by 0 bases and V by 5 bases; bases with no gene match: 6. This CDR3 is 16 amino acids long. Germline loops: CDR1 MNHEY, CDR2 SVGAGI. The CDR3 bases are TGTGCCAGCAGTCACACGGGGGGACCGAACACCGGGGAGCTGTTTTTT. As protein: CASSHTGGPNTGELFF.

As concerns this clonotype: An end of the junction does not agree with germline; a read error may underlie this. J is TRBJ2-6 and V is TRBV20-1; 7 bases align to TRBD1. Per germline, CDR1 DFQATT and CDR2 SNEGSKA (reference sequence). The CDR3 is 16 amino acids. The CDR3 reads CCARGLGSTGANVLTF. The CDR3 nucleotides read TGCTGTGCTAGGGGGCTCGGCAGTACTGGGGCCAACGTCCTGACTTTC.

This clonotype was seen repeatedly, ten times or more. CDR3 coding DNA: TGTGCCAGCAGCTCAACAGGGGTTGGGAACACAGATACGCAGTATTTT. It translates to CASSSTGVGNTDTQYF. This chain connects TRBV5-6 to TRBJ2-3, with 7 nucleotides matching TRBD1. The CDR3 has 16 residues. The germline V gene encodes CDR1 SGHDT and CDR2 YYEEEE. V lost 3 bases, J lost 2 bases, and 9 bases stayed unmatched.

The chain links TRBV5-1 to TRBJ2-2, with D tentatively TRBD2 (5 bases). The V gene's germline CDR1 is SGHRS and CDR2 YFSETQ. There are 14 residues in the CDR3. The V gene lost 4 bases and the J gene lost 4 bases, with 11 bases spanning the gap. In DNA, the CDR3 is TGCGCCAGCAGCCCTCCGGGGATCACCGGGGAGCTGTTTTTT. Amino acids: CASSPPGITGELFF.

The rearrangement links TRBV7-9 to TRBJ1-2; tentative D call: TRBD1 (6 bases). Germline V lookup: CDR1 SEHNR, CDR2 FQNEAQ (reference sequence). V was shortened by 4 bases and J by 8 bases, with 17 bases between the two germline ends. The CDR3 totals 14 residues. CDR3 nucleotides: TGTGCCAGCAGCTCACGACAGGCGTTAGGGGGCTACACCTTC. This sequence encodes CASSSRQALGGYTF.

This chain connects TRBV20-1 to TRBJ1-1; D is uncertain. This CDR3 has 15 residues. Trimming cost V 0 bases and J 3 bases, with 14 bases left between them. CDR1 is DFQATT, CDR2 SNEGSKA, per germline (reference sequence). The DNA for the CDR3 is TGCAGTGCTAGAGACATAAAAAGGGTTGACACTGAAGCTTTCTTT. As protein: CSARDIKRVDTEAFF.

The CDR3 is CASSFSVHNSPLHF. The CDR3 DNA follows: TGTGCCAGCAGCTTTTCAGTCCATAATTCACCCCTCCACTTT. This rearrangement joins TRBV7-3 to TRBJ1-6; D gene unclear. The germline V and J ends were trimmed by 3 bases and 5 bases, with 8 bases remaining between them. Germline V CDR1 and CDR2: SGHTA, FQGTGA. This CDR3 contains 14 residues. The complete variable domain, with remaining parts taken from reference TRBV7-3 and TRBJ1-6, reads GAGVSQTPSNKVTEKGKYVELRCDPISGHTALYWYRQSLGQGPEFLIYFQGTGAADDSGLPNDRFFAVRPEGSVSTLKIQRTERGDSAVYLCASSFSVHNSPLHFGNGTRLTVT.

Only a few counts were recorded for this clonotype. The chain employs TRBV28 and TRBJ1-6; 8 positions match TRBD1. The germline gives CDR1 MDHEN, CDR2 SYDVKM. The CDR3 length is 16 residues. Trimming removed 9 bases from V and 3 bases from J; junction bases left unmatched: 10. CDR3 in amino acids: CASSSGGTGYNSPLHF. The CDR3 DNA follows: TGTGCCAGTAGCAGCGGCGGGACAGGCTATAATTCACCCCTCCACTTT.

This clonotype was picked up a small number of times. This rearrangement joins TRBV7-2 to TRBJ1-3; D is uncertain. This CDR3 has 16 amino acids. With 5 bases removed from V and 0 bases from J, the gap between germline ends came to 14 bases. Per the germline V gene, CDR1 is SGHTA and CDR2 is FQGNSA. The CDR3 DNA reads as TGTGCCAGCAGCCCTCAGGTTTTGAGCTCTGGAAACACCATATATTTT. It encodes CASSPQVLSSGNTIYF.

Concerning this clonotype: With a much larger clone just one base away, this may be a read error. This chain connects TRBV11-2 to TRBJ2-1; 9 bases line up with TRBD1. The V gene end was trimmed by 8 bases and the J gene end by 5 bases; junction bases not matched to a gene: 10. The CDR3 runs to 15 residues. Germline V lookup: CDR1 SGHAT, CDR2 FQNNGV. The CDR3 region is CASGSTGGADNEQFF. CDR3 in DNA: TGTGCCAGCGGCTCGACAGGGGGGGCGGACAATGAGCAGTTCTTC.

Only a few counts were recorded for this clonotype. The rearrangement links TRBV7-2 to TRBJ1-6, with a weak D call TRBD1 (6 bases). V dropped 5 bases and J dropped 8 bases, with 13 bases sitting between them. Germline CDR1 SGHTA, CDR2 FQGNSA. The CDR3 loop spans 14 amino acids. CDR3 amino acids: CASSIQGGDSPLHF. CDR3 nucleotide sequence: TGTGCCAGCAGCATACAAGGGGGGGATTCACCCCTCCACTTT.

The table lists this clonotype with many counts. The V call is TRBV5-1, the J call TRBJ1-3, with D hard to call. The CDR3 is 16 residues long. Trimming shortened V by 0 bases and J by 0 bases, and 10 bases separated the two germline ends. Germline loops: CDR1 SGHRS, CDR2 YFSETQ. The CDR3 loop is CASSLGPQSSGNTIYF. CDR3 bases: TGCGCCAGCAGCTTGGGACCGCAGAGCTCTGGAAACACCATATATTTT.